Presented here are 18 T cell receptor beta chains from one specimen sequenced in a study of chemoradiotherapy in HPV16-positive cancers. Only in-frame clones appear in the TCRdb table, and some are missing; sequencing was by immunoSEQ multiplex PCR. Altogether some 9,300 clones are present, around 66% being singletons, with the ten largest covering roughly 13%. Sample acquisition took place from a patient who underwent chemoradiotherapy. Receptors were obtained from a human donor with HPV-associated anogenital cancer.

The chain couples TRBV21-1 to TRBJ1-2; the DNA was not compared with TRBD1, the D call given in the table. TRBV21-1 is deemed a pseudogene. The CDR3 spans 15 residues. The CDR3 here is CASSKGRGWGYGYTF. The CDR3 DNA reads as TGTGCCAGCAGCAAGGGTAGGGGATGGGGCTATGGCTACACCTTC.

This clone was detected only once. CDR3 in amino acids: CASDRGQAIGETQYF. The CDR3, as DNA: TGTGCCAGTGACAGAGGACAGGCGATAGGAGAGACCCAGTACTTC. The J gene is TRBJ2-5, the V gene TRBV19, with 7 bases that match TRBD1. Germline CDR1 and CDR2: LNHDA and SQIVND (reference sequence). V trimming: 8 bases; J trimming: 4 bases; junction bases outside the gene matches: 13. The CDR3 contains 15 residues.

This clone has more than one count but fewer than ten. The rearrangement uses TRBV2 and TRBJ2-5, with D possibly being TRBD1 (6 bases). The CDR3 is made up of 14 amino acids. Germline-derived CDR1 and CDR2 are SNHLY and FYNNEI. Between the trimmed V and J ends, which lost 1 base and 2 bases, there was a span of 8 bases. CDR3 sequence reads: CASSEVQGQETQYF. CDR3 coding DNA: TGTGCCAGCAGTGAAGTACAGGGACAAGAGACCCAGTACTTC.

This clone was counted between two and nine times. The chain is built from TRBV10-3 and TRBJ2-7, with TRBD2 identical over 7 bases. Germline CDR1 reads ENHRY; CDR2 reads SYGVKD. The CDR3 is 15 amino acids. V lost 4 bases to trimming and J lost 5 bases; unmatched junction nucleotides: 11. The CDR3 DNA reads TGTGCCATCAGTGGGGGGGGTCGATGGGGCCACGAGCAGTACTTC. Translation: CAISGGGRWGHEQYF.

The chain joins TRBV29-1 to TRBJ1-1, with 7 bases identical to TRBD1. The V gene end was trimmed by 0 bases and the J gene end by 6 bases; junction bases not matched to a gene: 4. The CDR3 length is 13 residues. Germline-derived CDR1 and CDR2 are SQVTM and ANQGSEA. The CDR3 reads CSVEERQGPEAFF. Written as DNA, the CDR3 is TGCAGCGTTGAAGAAAGACAGGGACCTGAAGCTTTCTTT.

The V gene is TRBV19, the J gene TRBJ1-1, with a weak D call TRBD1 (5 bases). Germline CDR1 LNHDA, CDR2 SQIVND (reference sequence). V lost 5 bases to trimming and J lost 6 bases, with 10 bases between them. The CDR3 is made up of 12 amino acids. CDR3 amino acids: CASSLGGAEAFF. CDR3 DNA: TGTGCCAGTAGTCTCGGGGGGGCTGAAGCTTTCTTT.

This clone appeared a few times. For the CDR3, the DNA is TGTGCCAGCAGTTTCCCCAGCGGGGGCACAGATACGCAGTATTTT. Translated, it gives CASSFPSGGTDTQYF. The chain carries TRBV28 and TRBJ2-3, with 7 bases matching TRBD2. CDR1 is MDHEN, CDR2 SYDVKM, per germline. The CDR3 runs 15 residues. V lost 3 bases to trimming and J lost 1 base; unmatched junction nucleotides: 4.

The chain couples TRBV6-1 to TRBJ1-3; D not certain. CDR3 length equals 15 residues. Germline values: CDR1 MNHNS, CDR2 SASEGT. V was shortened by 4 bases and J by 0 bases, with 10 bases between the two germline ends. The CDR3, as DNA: TGTGCCAGCAGTGTAGCGCCTGTCTCTGGAAACACCATATATTTT. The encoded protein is CASSVAPVSGNTIYF.

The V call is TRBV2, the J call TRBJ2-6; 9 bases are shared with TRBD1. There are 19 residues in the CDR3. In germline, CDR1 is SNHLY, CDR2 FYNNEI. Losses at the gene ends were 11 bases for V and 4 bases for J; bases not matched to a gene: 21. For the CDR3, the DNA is TGTGCCTCCCAGAGGGGTCCCGGGACAGGGTCCCTCGGGGCCAACGTCCTGACTTTC. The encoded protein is CASQRGPGTGSLGANVLTF. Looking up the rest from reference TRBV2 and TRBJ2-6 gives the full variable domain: EPEVTQTPSHQVTQMGQEVILRCVPISNHLYFYWYRQILGQKVEFLVSFYNNEISEKSEIFDDQFSVERPDGSNFTLKIRSTKLEDSAMYFCASQRGPGTGSLGANVLTFGAGSRLTVL.

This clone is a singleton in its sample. CDR3 DNA: TGTGCCAGCAGCGTAGGGGACGTAAGTTCTTCTGGAAACACCATATATTTT. This sequence encodes CASSVGDVSSSGNTIYF. The genes are TRBV9 and TRBJ1-3; D is perhaps TRBD1 (5 bases). Trimming stripped 0 bases from V and 1 base from J, with 14 bases between. CDR3 length equals 17 residues. Germline-derived CDR1 and CDR2 are SGDLS and YYNGEE.

The CDR3 is CASSSTGGATDTQYF. Written as DNA, the CDR3 is TGTGCCAGCAGCAGCACCGGGGGGGCCACAGATACGCAGTATTTT. V usage is TRBV7-2 and J usage is TRBJ2-3, with 8 nucleotides matching TRBD2. From germline, CDR1 is SGHTA and CDR2 FQGNSA. This CDR3 region has 15 residues. V gave up 5 bases and J gave up 2 bases; unmatched junction bases: 6.

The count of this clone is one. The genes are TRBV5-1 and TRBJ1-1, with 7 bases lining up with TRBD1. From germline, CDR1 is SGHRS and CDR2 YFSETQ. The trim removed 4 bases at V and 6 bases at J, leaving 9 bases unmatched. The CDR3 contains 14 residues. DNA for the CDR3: TGCGCCAGCAGCCCGGACAGGAGTGGGGCTGAAGCTTTCTTT. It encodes CASSPDRSGAEAFF.

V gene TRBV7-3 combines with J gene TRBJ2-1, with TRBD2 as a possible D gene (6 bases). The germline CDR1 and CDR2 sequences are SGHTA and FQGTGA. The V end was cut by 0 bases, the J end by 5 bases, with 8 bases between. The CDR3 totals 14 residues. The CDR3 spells CASSLTGTHNEQFF. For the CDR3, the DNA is TGTGCCAGCAGCTTAACGGGGACTCACAATGAGCAGTTCTTC. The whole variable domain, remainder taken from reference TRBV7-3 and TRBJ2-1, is GAGVSQTPSNKVTEKGKYVELRCDPISGHTALYWYRQSLGQGPEFLIYFQGTGAADDSGLPNDRFFAVRPEGSVSTLKIQRTERGDSAVYLCASSLTGTHNEQFFGPGTRLTVL.

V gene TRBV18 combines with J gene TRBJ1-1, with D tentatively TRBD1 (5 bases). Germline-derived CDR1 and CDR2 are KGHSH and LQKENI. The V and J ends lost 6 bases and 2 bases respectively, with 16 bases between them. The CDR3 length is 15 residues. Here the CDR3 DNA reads TGTGCCAGCTCTTACTCGGGACCGATAAACACTGAAGCTTTCTTT. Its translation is CASSYSGPINTEAFF.

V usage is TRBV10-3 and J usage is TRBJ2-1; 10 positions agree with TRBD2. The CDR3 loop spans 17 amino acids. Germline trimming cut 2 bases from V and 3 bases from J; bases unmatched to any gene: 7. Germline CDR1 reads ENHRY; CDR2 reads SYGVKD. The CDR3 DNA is TGTGCCATCAGTGAGAGTGTTAGCGGGGGGATCTACAATGAGCAGTTCTTC. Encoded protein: CAISESVSGGIYNEQFF.

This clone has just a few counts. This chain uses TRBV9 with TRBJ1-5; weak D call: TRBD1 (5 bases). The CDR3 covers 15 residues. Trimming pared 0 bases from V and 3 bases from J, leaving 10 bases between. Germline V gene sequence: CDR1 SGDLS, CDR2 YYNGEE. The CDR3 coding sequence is TGTGCCAGCAGCGTAGGAGGAGGGACCAATCAGCCCCAGCATTTT. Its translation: CASSVGGGTNQPQHF.

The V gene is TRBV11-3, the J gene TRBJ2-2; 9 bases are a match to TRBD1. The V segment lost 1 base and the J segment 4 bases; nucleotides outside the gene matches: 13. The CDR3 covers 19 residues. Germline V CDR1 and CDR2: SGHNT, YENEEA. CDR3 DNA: TGTGCCAGCAGCTTAGCCCAGACAGGGGGGGTATTCGGCACCGGGGAGCTGTTTTTT. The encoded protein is CASSLAQTGGVFGTGELFF.

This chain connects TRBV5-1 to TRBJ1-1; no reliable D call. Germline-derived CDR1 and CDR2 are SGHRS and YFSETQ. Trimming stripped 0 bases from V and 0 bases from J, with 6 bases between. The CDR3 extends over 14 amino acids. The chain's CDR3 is CASSLDWVNTEAFF. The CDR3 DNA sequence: TGCGCCAGCAGCTTGGATTGGGTGAACACTGAAGCTTTCTTT.